This TCR beta chain comes out of a study of cytomegalovirus exposure and HLA in healthy donors. Notes on the study in general: Listed as cytomegalovirus-associated were roughly 180 TCR beta chains.

Regarding this clone: Antigen: not known.

The CDR3 has 16 residues. V was cut by 5 bases and J by 0 bases, with 12 bases left in between. CDR1 SGHNT and CDR2 YYREEE come from the germline V gene (reference sequence). Use of 60 Vbeta and 13 Jbeta primers characterized the PCR. Generated by immunoSEQ multiplex PCR, the TCRdb table keeps only in-frame clones and is missing some. In the table there are 110,000 to 150,000 clones, about 79% of which are singletons. Participants comprised healthy donors of bone marrow. The receptor was isolated from a woman in her 30s in good health and CMV-seronegative. The source material was PBMCs. This chain links TRBV5-4 with TRBJ2-6, with D possibly matching TRBD2 (6 bases). In nucleotides, the CDR3 is TGTGCCAGCAGTCCCGGGGGAAACTCTGGGGCCAACGTCCTGACTTTC. Translating gives CASSPGGNSGANVLTF.